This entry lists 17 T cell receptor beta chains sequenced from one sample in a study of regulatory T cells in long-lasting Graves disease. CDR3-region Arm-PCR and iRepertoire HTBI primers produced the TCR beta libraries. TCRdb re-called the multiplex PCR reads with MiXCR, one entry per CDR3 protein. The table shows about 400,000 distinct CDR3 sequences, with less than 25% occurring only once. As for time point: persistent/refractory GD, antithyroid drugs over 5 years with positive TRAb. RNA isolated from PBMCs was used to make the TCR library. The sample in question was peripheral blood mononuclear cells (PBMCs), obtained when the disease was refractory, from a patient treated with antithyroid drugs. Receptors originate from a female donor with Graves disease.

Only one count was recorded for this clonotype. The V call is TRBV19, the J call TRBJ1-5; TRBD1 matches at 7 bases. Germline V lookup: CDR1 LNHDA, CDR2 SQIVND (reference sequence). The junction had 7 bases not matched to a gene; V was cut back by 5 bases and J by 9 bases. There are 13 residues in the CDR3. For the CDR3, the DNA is TGTGCCAGTAGTCAGACAGGGTTTGGGCCCCAGCATTTT. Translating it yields CASSQTGFGPQHF.

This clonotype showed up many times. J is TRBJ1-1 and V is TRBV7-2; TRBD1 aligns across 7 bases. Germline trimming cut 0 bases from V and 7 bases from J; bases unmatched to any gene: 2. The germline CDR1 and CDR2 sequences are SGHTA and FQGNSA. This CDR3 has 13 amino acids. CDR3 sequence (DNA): TGTGCCAGCAGCTTAGCACAGGGGAGTGAAGCTTTCTTT. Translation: CASSLAQGSEAFF.

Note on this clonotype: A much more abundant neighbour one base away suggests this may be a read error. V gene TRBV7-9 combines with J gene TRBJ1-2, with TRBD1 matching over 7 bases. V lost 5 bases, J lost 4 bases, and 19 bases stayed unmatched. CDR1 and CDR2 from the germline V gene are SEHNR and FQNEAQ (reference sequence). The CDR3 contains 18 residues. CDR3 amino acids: CASSLARTGAGTSYGYTF. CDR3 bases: TGTGCCAGCAGCCTCGCCCGAACAGGGGCCGGCACTAGCTATGGCTACACCTTC.

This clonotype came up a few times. CDR3 sequence (DNA): TGTGCCAGCAGCCGCGGGGGAGCGTACCAAGAGACCCAGTACTTC. Translated: CASSRGGAYQETQYF. The genes are TRBV14 and TRBJ2-5; 7 positions match TRBD2. Losses at the gene ends were 4 bases for V and 0 bases for J; bases not matched to a gene: 5. Germline V gene data show CDR1 as SGHDN and CDR2 as FVKESK. The CDR3 has 15 residues.

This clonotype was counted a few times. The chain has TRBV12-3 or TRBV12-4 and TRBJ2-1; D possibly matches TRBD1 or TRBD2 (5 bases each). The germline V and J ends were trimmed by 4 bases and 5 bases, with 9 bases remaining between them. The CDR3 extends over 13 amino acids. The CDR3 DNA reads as TGTGCCAGCAGTTCCGGGGCGAACAATGAGCAGTTCTTC. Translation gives CASSSGANNEQFF.

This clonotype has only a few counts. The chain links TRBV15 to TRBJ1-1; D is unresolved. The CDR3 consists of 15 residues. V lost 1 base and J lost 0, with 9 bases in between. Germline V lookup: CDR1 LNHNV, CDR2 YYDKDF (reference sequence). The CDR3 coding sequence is TGTGCCACCAGCAGAGGAACGGGTATGAACACTGAAGCTTTCTTT. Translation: CATSRGTGMNTEAFF.

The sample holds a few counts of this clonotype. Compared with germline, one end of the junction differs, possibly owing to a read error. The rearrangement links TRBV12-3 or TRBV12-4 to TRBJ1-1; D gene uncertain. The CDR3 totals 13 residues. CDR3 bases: TGTGCCAGCAGTTTGGCGGGTTCGGGTGAAGCTTCCTTT. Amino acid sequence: CASSLAGSGEASF.

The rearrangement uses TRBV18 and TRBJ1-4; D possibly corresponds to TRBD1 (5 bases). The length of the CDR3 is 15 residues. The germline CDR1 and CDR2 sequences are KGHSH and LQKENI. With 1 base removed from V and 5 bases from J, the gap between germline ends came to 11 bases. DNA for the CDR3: TGTGCCAGCTCACCACGATCAGGGTACAATGAAAAACTGTTTTTT. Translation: CASSPRSGYNEKLFF.

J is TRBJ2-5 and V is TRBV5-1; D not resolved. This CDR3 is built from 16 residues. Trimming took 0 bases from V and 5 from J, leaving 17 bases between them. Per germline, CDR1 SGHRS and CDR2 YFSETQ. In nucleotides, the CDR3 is TGCGCCAGCAGCTTGGCCGCGTCGGATACGTGGGAGACCCAGTACTTC. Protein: CASSLAASDTWETQYF.

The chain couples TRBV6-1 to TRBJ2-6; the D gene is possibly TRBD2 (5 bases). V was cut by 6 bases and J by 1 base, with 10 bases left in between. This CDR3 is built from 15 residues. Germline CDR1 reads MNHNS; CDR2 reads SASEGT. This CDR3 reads CASRPGGSGANVLTF. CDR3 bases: TGTGCCAGCAGACCCGGAGGATCTGGGGCCAACGTCCTGACTTTC.

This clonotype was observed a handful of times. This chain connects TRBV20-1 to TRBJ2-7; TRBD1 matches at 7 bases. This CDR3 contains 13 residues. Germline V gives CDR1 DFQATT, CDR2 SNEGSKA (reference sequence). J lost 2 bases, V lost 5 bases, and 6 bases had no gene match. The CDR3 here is CSAGIGQAYEQYF. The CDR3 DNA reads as TGCAGTGCTGGAATCGGACAGGCCTACGAGCAGTACTTC.

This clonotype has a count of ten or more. The CDR3 DNA is TGTGCCAGCAGTGAGAACGGAGCGGGAGGAGAGACCCAGTACTTC. Amino acid sequence: CASSENGAGGETQYF. The chain is built from TRBV2 and TRBJ2-5, with 9 bases lining up with TRBD2. With 3 bases clipped from V and 4 bases from J, the junction kept 6 bases outside the gene matches. Per germline, CDR1 SNHLY and CDR2 FYNNEI. This CDR3 has 15 residues.

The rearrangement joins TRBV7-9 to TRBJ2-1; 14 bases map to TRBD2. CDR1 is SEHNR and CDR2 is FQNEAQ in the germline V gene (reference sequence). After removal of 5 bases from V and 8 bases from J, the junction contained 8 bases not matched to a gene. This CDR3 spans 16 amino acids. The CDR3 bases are TGTGCCAGCAGCACCGGGACTAGCGGGAGTTCTTATGAGCAGTTCTTC. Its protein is CASSTGTSGSSYEQFF.

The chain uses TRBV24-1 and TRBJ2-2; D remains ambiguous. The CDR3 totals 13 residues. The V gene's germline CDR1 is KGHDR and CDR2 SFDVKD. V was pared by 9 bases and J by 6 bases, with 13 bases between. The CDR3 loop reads CATAIYGSGELFF. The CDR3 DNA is TGTGCCACCGCAATTTACGGGTCCGGGGAGCTGTTTTTT.

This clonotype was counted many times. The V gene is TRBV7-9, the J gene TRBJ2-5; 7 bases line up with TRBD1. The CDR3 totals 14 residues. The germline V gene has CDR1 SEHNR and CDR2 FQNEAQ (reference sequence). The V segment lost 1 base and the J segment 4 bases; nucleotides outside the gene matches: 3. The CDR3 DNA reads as TGTGCCAGCAGCTTAGTCGGGACAGCAGAGACCCAGTACTTC. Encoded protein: CASSLVGTAETQYF. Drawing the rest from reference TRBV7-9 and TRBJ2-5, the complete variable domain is DTGVSQNPRHKITKRGQNVTFRCDPISEHNRLYWYRQTLGQGPEFLTYFQNEAQLEKSRLLSDRFSAERPKGSFSTLEIQRTEQGDSAMYLCASSLVGTAETQYFGPGTRLLVL.

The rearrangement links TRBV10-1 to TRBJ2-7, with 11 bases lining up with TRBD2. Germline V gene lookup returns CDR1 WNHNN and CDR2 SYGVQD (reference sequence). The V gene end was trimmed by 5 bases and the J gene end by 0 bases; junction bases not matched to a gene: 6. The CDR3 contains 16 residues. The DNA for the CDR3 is TGCGCCAGCAGTAAGCCGGGACTAGCGGTCTCCTACGAGCAGTACTTC. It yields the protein CASSKPGLAVSYEQYF.

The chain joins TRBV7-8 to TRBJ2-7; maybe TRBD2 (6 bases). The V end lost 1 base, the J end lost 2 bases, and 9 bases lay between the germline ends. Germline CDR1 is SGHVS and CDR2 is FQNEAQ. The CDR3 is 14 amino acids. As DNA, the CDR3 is TGTGCCAGCAGCTTAGGTCGGGGGACCTACGAGCAGTACTTC. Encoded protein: CASSLGRGTYEQYF. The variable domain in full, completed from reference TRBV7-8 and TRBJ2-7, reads GAGVSQSPRYKVAKRGQDVALRCDPISGHVSLFWYQQALGQGPEFLTYFQNEAQLDKSGLPSDRFFAERPEGSVSTLKIQRTQQEDSAVYLCASSLGRGTYEQYFGPGTRLTVT.